The 10 T cell receptor beta chains in this list originate from one sample, sequenced in a study of blood T cells in healthy people across ages. PCR was performed a second time for 7 to 11 cycles using a sample-barcoded 5' primer and a J-beta primer mix. From the 5' RACE reads, TCRdb called clonotypes with MiXCR, one entry per CDR3 protein. The sample carries 730,000 or so distinct CDR3 sequences, 40% to 45% recorded once. Sequencing used blood. The receptors shown here come from a woman aged 55 to 70 in good health.

This clonotype was detected only once. At one boundary the junction diverges from the germline segment, which might be a read error. The chain combines TRBV7-2 with TRBJ2-4; D is unclear. The DNA end is a closer match to TRBJ2-7, so the J assignment may be wrong. The germline CDR1 and CDR2 sequences are SGHTA and FQGNSA. This CDR3 is built from 15 residues. CDR3 region: CANSLDGYGPYEQYF. For the CDR3, the DNA is TGTGCCAACAGCTTAGATGGTTACGGACCTTACGAGCAGTACTTC.

The chain combines TRBV20-1 with TRBJ2-3; TRBD2 aligns across 7 bases. In germline, CDR1 is DFQATT, CDR2 SNEGSKA (reference sequence). This CDR3 comprises 11 residues. The J segment lost 7 bases and the V segment lost 6 bases, leaving 4 bases of the junction unmatched. Written as DNA, the CDR3 is TGCAGTGCCCCGGGACTAAATACGCAGTATTTT. This sequence encodes CSAPGLNTQYF.

This chain links TRBV29-1 with TRBJ1-2; 12 bases fit TRBD1. The CDR3 has 14 residues. Germline V gene lookup returns CDR1 SQVTM and CDR2 ANQGSEA. V dropped 6 bases and J dropped 8; count of bases not matched to a gene: 10. The CDR3 nucleotides are TGCAGCGTCGGTAAGGGACAGGGGGCGGCCGGCTACACCTTC. It specifies CSVGKGQGAAGYTF.

The rearrangement links TRBV20-1 to TRBJ2-1, with 10 bases identical to TRBD2. The V gene end was trimmed by 4 bases and the J gene end by 2 bases; junction bases not matched to a gene: 2. Germline lookup yields CDR1 DFQATT and CDR2 SNEGSKA (reference sequence). The CDR3 runs to 14 residues. CDR3 sequence reads: CSAIAGGTYNEQFF. For the CDR3, the DNA is TGCAGTGCTATAGCGGGAGGAACCTACAATGAGCAGTTCTTC.

This rearrangement joins TRBV5-1 to TRBJ2-1; 12 bases agree with TRBD2. V lost 0 bases to trimming and J lost 10 bases; unmatched junction nucleotides: 8. The CDR3 has 16 amino acids. Per germline, CDR1 SGHRS and CDR2 YFSETQ. The CDR3 sequence is CASSLGWGLAGDEQFF. In DNA, the CDR3 is TGCGCCAGCAGCTTGGGTTGGGGACTAGCGGGCGACGAGCAGTTCTTC.

The chain couples TRBV27 to TRBJ2-2; 8 bases are a match to TRBD1. The CDR3 spans 13 residues. Trimming at V came to 4 bases and at J to 7 bases, leaving 2 bases not matched to a gene. Germline V gene data show CDR1 as MNHEY and CDR2 as SMNVEV (reference sequence). CDR3 in amino acids: CASSSGGRGELFF. The CDR3 DNA sequence: TGTGCCAGCAGTTCAGGGGGCCGCGGGGAGCTGTTTTTT.

This chain connects TRBV11-2 to TRBJ2-3; D tentatively fits TRBD1 or TRBD2 (6 bases each). This CDR3 is built from 15 residues. Trimming cost V 6 bases and J 2 bases, with 15 bases left between them. Germline V CDR1 and CDR2: SGHAT, FQNNGV. In nucleotides, the CDR3 is TGTGCCAGCAGGCCCTGGGGGGCCATCACAGATACGCAGTATTTT. Translation: CASRPWGAITDTQYF.

The chain employs TRBV6-5 and TRBJ1-2; 7 bases map to TRBD1. Germline V gene data show CDR1 as MNHEY and CDR2 as SVGAGI. The V and J ends lost 9 bases and 7 bases, in that order; junction bases with no gene match: 11. CDR3 length: 13 residues. The CDR3 loop is CASSQLGGGGYTF. The CDR3 DNA is TGTGCCAGTAGTCAACTAGGGGGCGGTGGCTACACCTTC.

This clonotype was detected many times. The chain joins TRBV10-3 to TRBJ2-5, with D possibly being TRBD2 (5 bases). Deletions cut 4 bases from V and 4 bases from J, with 7 bases between. Germline V gene lookup returns CDR1 ENHRY and CDR2 SYGVKD. The CDR3 extends over 12 amino acids. CDR3 protein: CAISAEGETQYF. The CDR3 DNA reads as TGTGCCATCAGTGCAGAGGGAGAGACCCAGTACTTC.

This clonotype was seen more than once but under ten times. The V and J genes are TRBV2 and TRBJ2-3; D unclear. V was shortened by 6 bases and J by 0 bases, with 13 bases between the two germline ends. Germline V gene sequence: CDR1 SNHLY, CDR2 FYNNEI. The CDR3 is made up of 15 amino acids. The CDR3: CASRLKHYSTDTQYF. For the CDR3, the DNA is TGTGCCAGCAGGCTTAAGCACTATAGCACAGATACGCAGTATTTT.